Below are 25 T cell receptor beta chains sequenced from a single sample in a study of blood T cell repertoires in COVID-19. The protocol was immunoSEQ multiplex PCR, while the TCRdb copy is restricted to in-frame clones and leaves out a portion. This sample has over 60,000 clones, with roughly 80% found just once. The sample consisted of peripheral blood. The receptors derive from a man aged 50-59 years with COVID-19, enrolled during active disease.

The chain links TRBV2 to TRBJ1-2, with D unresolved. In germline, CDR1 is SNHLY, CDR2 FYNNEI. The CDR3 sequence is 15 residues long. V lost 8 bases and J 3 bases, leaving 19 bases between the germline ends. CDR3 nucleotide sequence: TGTGCCAGCCACCTAACGCTCCTACGGGACTATGGCTACACCTTC. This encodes CASHLTLLRDYGYTF.

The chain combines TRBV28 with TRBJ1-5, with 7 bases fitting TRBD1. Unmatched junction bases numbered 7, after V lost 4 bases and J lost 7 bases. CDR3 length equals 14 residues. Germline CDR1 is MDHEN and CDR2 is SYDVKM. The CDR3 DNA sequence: TGTGCCAGCAGTTACCCATCCAGGGGGCAGCCCCAGCATTTT. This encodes CASSYPSRGQPQHF.

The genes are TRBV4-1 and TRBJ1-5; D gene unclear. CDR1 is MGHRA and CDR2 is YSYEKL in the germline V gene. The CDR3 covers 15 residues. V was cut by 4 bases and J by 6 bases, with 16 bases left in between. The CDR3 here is CASSPSRRAGQPQHF. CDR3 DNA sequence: TGCGCCAGCAGCCCCTCACGGAGGGCGGGTCAGCCCCAGCATTTT.

The DNA of the CDR3 is TGTGCCAGCAGTTTATTAGGACAGACCTACGAGCAGTACTTC. Translating it yields CASSLLGQTYEQYF. This sequence joins TRBV28 and TRBJ2-7; D might be TRBD1 (6 bases). The CDR3 has 14 residues. Germline loops: CDR1 MDHEN, CDR2 SYDVKM. V lost 1 base to trimming and J lost 2 bases, with 9 bases between them.

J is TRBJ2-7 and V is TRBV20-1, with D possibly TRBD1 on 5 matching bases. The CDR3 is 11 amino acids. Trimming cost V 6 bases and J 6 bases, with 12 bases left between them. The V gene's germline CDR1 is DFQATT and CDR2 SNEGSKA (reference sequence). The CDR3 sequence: CSAPVRGEQYF. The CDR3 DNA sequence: TGCAGTGCCCCTGTTAGGGGCGAGCAGTACTTC.

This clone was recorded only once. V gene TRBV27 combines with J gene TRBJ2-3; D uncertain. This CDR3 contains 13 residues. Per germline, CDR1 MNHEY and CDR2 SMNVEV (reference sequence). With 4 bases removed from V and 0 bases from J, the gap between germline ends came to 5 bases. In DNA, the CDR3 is TGTGCCAGCAGTTCTACTAGCACAGATACGCAGTATTTT. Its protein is CASSSTSTDTQYF.

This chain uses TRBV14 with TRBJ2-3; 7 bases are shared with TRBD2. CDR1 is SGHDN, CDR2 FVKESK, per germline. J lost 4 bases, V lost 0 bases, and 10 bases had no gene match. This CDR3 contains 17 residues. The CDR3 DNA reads TGTGCCAGCAGCCAAGAGGGTGGACTTGCGGGAGCAGATACGCAGTATTTT. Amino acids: CASSQEGGLAGADTQYF.

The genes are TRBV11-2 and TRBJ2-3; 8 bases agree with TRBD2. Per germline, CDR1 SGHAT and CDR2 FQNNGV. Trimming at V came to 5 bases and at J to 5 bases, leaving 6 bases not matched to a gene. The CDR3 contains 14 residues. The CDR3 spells CASSLSGRGDTQYF. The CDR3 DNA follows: TGTGCCAGCAGCCTCAGCGGGAGAGGAGATACGCAGTATTTT.

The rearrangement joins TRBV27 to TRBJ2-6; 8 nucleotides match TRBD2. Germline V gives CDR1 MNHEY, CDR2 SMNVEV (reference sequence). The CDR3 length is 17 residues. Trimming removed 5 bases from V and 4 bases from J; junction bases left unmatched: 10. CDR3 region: CASSAREGRRGANVLTF. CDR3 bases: TGTGCCAGCAGTGCCCGGGAGGGGCGGAGGGGGGCCAACGTCCTGACTTTC. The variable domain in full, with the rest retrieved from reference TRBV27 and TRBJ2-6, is EAQVTQNPRYLITVTGKKLTVTCSQNMNHEYMSWYRQDPGLGLRQIYYSMNVEVTDKGDVPEGYKVSRKEKRNFPLILESPSPNQTSLYFCASSAREGRRGANVLTFGAGSRLTVL.

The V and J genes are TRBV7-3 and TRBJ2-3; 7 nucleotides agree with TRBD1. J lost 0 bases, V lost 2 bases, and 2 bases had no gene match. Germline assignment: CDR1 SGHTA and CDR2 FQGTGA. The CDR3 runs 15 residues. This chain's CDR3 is CASSLGTASTDTQYF. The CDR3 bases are TGTGCCAGCAGCTTAGGGACAGCAAGCACAGATACGCAGTATTTT.

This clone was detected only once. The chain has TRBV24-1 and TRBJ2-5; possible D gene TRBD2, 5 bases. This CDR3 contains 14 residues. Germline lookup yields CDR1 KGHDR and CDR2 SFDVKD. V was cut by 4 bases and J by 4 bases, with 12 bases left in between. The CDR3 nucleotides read TGTGCCACCAGTGACCCCCGTGAGGGAGAGACCCAGTACTTC. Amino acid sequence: CATSDPREGETQYF.

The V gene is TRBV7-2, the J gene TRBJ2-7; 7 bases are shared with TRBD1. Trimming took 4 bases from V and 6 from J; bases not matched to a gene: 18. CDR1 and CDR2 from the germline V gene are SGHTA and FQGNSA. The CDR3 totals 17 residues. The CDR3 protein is CASSSRTGRWRVGEQYF. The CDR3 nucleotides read TGTGCCAGCAGCTCTAGGACAGGACGGTGGCGTGTAGGCGAGCAGTACTTC.

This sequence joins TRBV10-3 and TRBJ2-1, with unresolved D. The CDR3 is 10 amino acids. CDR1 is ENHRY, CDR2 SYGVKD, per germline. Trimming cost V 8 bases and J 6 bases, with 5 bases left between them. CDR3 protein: CAIPRNEQFF. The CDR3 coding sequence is TGTGCCATCCCTCGCAATGAGCAGTTCTTC.

The CDR3, as DNA: TGTGCCACCAGAGGGGCCGGAGAAAGGCAGACCCAGTACTTC. Translating it yields CATRGAGERQTQYF. The rearrangement uses TRBV24-1 and TRBJ2-5, with D possibly being TRBD1 (5 bases). The V gene lost 7 bases and the J gene lost 6 bases, with 17 bases spanning the gap. This CDR3 is 14 amino acids long. Germline V gives CDR1 KGHDR, CDR2 SFDVKD.

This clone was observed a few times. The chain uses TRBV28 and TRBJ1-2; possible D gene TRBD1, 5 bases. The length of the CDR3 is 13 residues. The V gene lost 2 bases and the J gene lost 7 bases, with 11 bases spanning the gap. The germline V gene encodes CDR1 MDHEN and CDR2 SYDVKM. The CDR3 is CASSLRWGGGYTF. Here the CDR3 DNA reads TGTGCCAGCAGTTTACGATGGGGGGGTGGCTACACCTTC.

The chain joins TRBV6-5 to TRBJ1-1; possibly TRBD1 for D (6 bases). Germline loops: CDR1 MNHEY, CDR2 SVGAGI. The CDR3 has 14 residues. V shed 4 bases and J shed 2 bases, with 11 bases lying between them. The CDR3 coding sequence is TGTGCCAGCAGTTTCGGGGGGCGTAACACTGAAGCTTTCTTT. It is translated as CASSFGGRNTEAFF.

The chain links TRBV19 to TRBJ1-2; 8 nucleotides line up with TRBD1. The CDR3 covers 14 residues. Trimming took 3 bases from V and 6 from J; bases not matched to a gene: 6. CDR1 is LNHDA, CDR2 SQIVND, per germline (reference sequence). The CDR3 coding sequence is TGTGCCAGTAGTATGACAGGGGTTTTACATGGCTACACCTTC. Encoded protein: CASSMTGVLHGYTF. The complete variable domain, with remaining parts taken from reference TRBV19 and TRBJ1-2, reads DGGITQSPKYLFRKEGQNVTLSCEQNLNHDAMYWYRQDPGQGLRLIYYSQIVNDFQKGDIAEGYSVSREKKESFPLTVTSAQKNPTAFYLCASSMTGVLHGYTFGSGTRLTVV.

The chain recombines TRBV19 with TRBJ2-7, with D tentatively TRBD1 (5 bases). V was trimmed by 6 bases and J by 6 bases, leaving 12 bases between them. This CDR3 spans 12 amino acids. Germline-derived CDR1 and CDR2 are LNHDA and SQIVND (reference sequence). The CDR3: CASSAGQSEQYF. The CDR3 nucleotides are TGTGCCAGTAGCGCCGGACAAAGCGAGCAGTACTTC.

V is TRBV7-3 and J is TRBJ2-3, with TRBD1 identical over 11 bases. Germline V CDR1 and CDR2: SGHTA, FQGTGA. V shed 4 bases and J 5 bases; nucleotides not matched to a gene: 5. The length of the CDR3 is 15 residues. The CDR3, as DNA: TGTGCCAGCAGCTCGGGACAGGGGGGTGAAGATACGCAGTATTTT. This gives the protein CASSSGQGGEDTQYF. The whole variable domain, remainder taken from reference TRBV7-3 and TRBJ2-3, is GAGVSQTPSNKVTEKGKYVELRCDPISGHTALYWYRQSLGQGPEFLIYFQGTGAADDSGLPNDRFFAVRPEGSVSTLKIQRTERGDSAVYLCASSSGQGGEDTQYFGPGTRLTVL.

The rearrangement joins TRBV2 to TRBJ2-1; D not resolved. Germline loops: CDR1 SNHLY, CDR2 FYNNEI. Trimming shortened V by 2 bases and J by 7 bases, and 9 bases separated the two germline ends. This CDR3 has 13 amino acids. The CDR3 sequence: CASSELSLNEQFF. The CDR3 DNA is TGTGCCAGCAGTGAACTTAGCTTAAATGAGCAGTTCTTC.

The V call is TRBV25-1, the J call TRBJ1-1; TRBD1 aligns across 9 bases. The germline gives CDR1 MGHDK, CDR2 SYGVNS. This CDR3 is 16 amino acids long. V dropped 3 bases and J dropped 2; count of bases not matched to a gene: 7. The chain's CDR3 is CASSEVQGAPNTEAFF. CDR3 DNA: TGTGCCAGCAGTGAGGTACAGGGGGCGCCTAACACTGAAGCTTTCTTT.

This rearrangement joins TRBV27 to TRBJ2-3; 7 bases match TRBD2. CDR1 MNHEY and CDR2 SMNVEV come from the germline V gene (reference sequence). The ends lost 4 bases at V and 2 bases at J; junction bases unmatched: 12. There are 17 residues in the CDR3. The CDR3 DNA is TGTGCCAGCAGTTCCCTTATAGGAGCGGGATCCACAGATACGCAGTATTTT. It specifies CASSSLIGAGSTDTQYF.

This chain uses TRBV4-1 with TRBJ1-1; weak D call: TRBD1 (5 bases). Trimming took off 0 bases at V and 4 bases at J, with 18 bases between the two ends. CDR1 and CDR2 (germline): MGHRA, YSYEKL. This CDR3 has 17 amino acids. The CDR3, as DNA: TGCGCCAGCAGCCAAGATGGCCACAGGACTAGAAGCACTGAAGCTTTCTTT. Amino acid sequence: CASSQDGHRTRSTEAFF.

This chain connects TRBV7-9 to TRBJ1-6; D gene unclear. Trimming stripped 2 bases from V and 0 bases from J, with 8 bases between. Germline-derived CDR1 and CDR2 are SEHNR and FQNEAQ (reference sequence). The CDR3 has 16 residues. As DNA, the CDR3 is TGTGCCAGCAGCTTAAGAGAGAGCTCCTATAATTCACCCCTCCACTTT. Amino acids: CASSLRESSYNSPLHF.

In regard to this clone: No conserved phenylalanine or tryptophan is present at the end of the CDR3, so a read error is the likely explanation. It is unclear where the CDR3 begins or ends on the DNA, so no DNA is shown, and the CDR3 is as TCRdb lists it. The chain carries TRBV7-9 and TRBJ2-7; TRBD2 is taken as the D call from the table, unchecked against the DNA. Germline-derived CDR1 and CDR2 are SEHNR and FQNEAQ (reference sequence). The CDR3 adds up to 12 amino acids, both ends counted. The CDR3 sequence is CASSLGAGGYEI.